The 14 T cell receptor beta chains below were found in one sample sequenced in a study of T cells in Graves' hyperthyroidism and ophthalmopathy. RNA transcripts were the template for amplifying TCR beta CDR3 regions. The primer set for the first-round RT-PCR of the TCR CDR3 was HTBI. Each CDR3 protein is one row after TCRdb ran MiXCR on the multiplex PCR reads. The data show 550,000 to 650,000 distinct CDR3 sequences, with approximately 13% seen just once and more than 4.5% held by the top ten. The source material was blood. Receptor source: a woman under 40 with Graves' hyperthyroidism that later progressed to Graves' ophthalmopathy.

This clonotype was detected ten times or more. The CDR3 DNA is TGCAGTGCTAGAGGGGGGGTTAATGAAAAACTGTTTTTT. Protein: CSARGGVNEKLFF. The V and J genes are TRBV20-1 and TRBJ1-4; perhaps TRBD1 as D (5 bases). This CDR3 is 13 amino acids long. Germline assignment: CDR1 DFQATT and CDR2 SNEGSKA (reference sequence). The V and J ends lost 1 base and 4 bases respectively, with 7 bases between them.

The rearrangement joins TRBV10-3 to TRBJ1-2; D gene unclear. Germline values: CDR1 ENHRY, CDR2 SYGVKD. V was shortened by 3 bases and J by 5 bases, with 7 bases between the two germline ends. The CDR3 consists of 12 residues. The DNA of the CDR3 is TGTGCCATCAGTGAACAAGAGTATGGCTACACCTTC. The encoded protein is CAISEQEYGYTF.

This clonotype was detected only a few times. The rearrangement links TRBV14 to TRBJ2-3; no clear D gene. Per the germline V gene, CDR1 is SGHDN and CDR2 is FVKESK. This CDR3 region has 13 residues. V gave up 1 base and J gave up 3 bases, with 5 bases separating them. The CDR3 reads CASSQGWTDTQYF. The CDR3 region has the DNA TGTGCCAGCAGCCAAGGATGGACAGATACGCAGTATTTT.

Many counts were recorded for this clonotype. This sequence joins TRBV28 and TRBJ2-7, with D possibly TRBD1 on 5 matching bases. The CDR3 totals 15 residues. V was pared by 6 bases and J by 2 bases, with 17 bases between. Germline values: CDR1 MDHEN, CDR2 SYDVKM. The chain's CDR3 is CASSPGSAPAYEQYF. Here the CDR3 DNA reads TGTGCCAGCAGCCCAGGGTCCGCGCCCGCCTACGAGCAGTACTTC.

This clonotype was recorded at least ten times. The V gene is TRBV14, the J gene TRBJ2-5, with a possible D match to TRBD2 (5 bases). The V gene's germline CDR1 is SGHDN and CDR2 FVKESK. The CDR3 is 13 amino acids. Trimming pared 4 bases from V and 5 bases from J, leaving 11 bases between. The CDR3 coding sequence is TGTGCCAGCAGCCCACTAGGGATGGAGACCCAGTACTTC. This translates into CASSPLGMETQYF.

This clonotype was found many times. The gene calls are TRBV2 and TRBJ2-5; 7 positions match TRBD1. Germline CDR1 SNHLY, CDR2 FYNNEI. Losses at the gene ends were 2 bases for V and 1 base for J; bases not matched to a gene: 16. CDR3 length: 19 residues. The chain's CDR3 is CASSERWLGGQVRQETQYF. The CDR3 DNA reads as TGTGCCAGCAGTGAACGGTGGTTAGGGGGCCAAGTGCGCCAAGAGACCCAGTACTTC.

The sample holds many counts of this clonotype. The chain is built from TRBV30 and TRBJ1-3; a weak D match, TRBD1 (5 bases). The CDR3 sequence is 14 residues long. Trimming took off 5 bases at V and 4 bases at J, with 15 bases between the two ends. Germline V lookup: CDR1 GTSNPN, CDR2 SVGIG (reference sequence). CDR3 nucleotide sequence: TGTGCCTGGGATCAGGGAGGTGGAGGAAACACCATATATTTT. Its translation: CAWDQGGGGNTIYF.

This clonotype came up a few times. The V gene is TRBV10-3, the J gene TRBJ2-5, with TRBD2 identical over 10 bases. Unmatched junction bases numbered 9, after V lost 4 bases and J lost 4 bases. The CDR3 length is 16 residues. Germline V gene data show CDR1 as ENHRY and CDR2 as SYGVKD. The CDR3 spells CAISASLAGGGETQYF. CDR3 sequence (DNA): TGTGCCATCAGTGCGTCTTTAGCGGGGGGCGGAGAGACCCAGTACTTC.

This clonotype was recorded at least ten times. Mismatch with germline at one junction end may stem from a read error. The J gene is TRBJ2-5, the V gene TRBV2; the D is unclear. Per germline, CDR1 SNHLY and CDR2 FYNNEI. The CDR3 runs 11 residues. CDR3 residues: CASSDWASRHF. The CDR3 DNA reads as TGTGCCAGCAGTGACTGGGCTAGTCGGCACTTC.

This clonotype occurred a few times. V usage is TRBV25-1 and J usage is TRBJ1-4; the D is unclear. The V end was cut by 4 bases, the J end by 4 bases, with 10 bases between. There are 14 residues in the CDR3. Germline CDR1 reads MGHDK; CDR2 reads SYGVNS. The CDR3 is CASSVRDVNEKLFF. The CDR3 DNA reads TGTGCCAGCAGTGTGAGGGATGTTAATGAAAAACTGTTTTTT.

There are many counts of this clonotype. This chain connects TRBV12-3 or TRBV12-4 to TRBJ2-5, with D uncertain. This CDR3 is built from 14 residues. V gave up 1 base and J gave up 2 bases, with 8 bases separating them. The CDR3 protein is CASSLVNIQETQYF. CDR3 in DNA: TGTGCCAGCAGTTTAGTCAACATTCAAGAGACCCAGTACTTC.

The CDR3 DNA reads as TGTGCCACCCTAGGGGGGTCAATCGAGCAGTTCTTC. Translation gives CATLGGSIEQFF. The chain combines TRBV6-8 with TRBJ2-1, with D possibly called TRBD1 or TRBD2 (6 bases each). CDR1 MNHGY and CDR2 SAAAGT come from the germline V gene. CDR3 length: 12 amino acids. Between the trimmed V and J ends, which lost 10 bases and 10 bases, there was a span of 17 bases.

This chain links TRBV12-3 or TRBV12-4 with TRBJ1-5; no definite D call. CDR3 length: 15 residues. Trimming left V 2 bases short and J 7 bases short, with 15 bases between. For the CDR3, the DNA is TGTGCCAGCAGTTTACTCCCGGTATCGGGACAGCCCCAGCATTTT. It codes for CASSLLPVSGQPQHF.

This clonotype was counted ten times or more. The DNA for the CDR3 is TGTGCCAGCAGCTTAGGGGCACAGGGATGGAACATTCAGTACTTC. This codes for CASSLGAQGWNIQYF. The chain joins TRBV11-2 to TRBJ2-4; a weak D match, TRBD1 (6 bases). V was pared by 1 base and J by 7 bases, with 14 bases between. The CDR3 is 15 amino acids. Germline-derived CDR1 and CDR2 are SGHAT and FQNNGV.